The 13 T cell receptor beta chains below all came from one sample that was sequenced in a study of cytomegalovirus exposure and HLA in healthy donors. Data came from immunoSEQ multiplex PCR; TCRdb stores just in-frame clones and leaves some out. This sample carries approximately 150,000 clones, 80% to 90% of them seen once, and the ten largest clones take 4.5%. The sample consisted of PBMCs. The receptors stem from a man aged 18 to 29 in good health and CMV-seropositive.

Here the CDR3 reads CATIKSGTGLGYTF. For the CDR3, the DNA is TGTGCCACTATAAAGTCCGGGACAGGGTTAGGCTACACCTTC. J is TRBJ1-2 and V is TRBV6-1; 9 positions match TRBD1. Germline values: CDR1 MNHNS, CDR2 SASEGT. CDR3 length: 14 amino acids. V shed 10 bases and J 8 bases; nucleotides not matched to a gene: 14.

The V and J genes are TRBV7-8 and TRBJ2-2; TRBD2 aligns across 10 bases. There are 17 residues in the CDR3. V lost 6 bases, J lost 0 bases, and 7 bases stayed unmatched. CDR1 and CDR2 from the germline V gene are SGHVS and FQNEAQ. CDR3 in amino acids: CASSPTSGHANTGELFF. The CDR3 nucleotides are TGTGCCAGCAGTCCGACTAGCGGGCATGCGAACACCGGGGAGCTGTTTTTT.

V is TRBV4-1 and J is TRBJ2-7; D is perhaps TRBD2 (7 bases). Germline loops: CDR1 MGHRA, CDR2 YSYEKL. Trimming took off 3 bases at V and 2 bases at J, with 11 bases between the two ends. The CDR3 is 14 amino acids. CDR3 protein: CASSHAGAAYEQYF. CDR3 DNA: TGCGCCAGCAGCCACGCGGGGGCCGCCTACGAGCAGTACTTC.

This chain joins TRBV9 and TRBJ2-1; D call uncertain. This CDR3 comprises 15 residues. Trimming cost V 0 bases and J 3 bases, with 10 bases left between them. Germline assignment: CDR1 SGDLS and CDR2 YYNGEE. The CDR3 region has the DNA TGTGCCAGCAGCGTAGGCTCGACGGGCTACAATGAGCAGTTCTTC. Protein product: CASSVGSTGYNEQFF.

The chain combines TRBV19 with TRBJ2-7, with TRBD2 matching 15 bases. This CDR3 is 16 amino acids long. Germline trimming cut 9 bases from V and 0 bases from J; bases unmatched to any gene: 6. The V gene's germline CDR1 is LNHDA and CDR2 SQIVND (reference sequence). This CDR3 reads CASRTSGRAYSYEQYF. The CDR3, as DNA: TGTGCCAGCCGGACTAGCGGGAGGGCTTACTCCTACGAGCAGTACTTC.

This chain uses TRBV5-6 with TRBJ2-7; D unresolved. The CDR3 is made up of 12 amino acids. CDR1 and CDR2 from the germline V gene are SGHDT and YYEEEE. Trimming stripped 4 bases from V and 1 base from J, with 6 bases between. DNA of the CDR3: TGTGCCAGCAGCAGCTTTTCCTACGAGCAGTACTTC. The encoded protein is CASSSFSYEQYF.

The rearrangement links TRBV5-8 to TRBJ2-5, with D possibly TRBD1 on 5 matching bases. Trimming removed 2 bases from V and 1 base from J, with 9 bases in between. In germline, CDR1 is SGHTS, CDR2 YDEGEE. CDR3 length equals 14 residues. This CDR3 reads CASSLRQIQETQYF. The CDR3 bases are TGTGCCAGCAGCTTAAGACAGATCCAAGAGACCCAGTACTTC.

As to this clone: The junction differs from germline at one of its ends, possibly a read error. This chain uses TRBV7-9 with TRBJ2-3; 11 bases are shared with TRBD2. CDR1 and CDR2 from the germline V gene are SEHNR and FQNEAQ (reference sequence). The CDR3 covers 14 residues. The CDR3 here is CAGSLAGGPDTQYF. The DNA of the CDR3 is TGTGCCGGCAGCTTAGCGGGAGGGCCAGATACGCAGTATTTT.

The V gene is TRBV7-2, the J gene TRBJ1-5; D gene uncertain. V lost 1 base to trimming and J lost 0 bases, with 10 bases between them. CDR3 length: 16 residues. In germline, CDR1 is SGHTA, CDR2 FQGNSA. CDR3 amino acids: CASSLVGWYSNQPQHF. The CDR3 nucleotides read TGTGCCAGCAGCTTAGTCGGGTGGTATAGCAATCAGCCCCAGCATTTT.

The CDR3, as DNA: TGTGCCTGGAGCGAAGGGGGCGCGCAAGACGAGCAGTACTTC. This codes for CAWSEGGAQDEQYF. This sequence joins TRBV30 and TRBJ2-7; 7 nucleotides agree with TRBD1. The CDR3 contains 14 residues. The J segment lost 5 bases and the V segment lost 3 bases, leaving 10 bases of the junction unmatched. The germline gives CDR1 GTSNPN, CDR2 SVGIG (reference sequence).

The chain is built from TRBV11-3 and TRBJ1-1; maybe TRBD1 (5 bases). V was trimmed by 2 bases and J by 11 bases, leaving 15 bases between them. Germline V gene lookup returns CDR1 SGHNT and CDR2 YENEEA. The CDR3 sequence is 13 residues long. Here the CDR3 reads CASSLPGVPDAFF. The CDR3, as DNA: TGTGCCAGCAGCTTACCGGGGGTTCCAGACGCTTTCTTT. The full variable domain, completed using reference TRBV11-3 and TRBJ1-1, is EAGVVQSPRYKIIEKKQPVAFWCNPISGHNTLYWYLQNLGQGPELLIRYENEEAVDDSQLPKDRFSAERLKGVDSTLKIQPAELGDSAVYLCASSLPGVPDAFFGQGTRLTVV.

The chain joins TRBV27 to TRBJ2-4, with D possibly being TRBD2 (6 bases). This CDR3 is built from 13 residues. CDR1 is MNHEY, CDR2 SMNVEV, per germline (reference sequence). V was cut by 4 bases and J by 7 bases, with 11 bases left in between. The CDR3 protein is CASSSPGGNIQYF. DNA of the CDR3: TGTGCCAGCAGTTCCCCCGGAGGGAACATTCAGTACTTC.

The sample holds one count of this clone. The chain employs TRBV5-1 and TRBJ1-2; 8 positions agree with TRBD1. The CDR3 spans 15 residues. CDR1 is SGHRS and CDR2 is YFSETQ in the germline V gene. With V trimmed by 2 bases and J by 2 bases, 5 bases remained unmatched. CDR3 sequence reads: CASSLQGVLNYGYTF. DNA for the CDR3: TGCGCCAGCAGCTTACAGGGGGTTCTAAACTATGGCTACACCTTC.